This passage covers 22 T cell receptor beta chains from one sample sequenced in a study of shared clonotypes between healthy human individuals. Sequencing used immunoSEQ multiplex PCR; TCRdb keeps in-frame clones, though not all of them. This sample has some 2,100,000 clones; almost 96% occur once, and the top ten carry around 0.13%. Sequenced input: naive CD4+ T cells sorted from blood. Subset meaning: CD45RA+ positively selected. The receptors were gathered from a man between 18 and 35 years old in good health.

In the case of this clone: Other nucleotide sequences from this sample produce the same CDR3. The chain has TRBV10-3 and TRBJ1-1, with TRBD1 matching 7 bases. The junction had 7 bases not matched to a gene; V was cut back by 8 bases and J by 1 base. CDR1 and CDR2 from the germline V gene are ENHRY and SYGVKD. This CDR3 is built from 14 residues. This chain's CDR3 is CAISIGTANTEAFF. In nucleotides, the CDR3 is TGTGCCATCTCTATCGGGACAGCGAACACTGAAGCTTTCTTT.

J is TRBJ2-7 and V is TRBV7-2, with D unclear. V was clipped by 5 bases and J by 2 bases, with 13 bases between them. The CDR3 runs 14 residues. Germline V gene data show CDR1 as SGHTA and CDR2 as FQGNSA. The CDR3 bases are TGTGCCAGCAGCCCCCGGGTCTATCCCTACGAGCAGTACTTC. Its protein is CASSPRVYPYEQYF.

The chain carries TRBV6-1 and TRBJ1-1; the D is unclear. The germline CDR1 and CDR2 sequences are MNHNS and SASEGT. Trimming took 1 base from V and 2 from J, leaving 11 bases between them. The CDR3 is 15 residues long. CDR3 residues: CASSEVHFSNTEAFF. CDR3 DNA: TGTGCCAGCAGTGAAGTGCATTTCTCCAACACTGAAGCTTTCTTT.

The chain combines TRBV28 with TRBJ2-7; the D gene is possibly TRBD1 (6 bases). Germline V gene lookup returns CDR1 MDHEN and CDR2 SYDVKM. V dropped 6 bases and J dropped 9 bases, with 18 bases sitting between them. The CDR3 is 13 residues long. CDR3 sequence: CASRRQAYEGQYF. The DNA for the CDR3 is TGTGCCAGCAGACGACAGGCCTACGAAGGGCAGTACTTC. Using reference TRBV28 and TRBJ2-7 for the parts outside the CDR3, the full variable domain is DVKVTQSSRYLVKRTGEKVFLECVQDMDHENMFWYRQDPGLGLRLIYFSYDVKMKEKGDIPEGYSVSREKKERFSLILESASTNQTSMYLCASRRQAYEGQYFGPGTRLTVT.

This clone was counted once. V is TRBV5-1 and J is TRBJ2-1; D gene uncertain. The V gene lost 0 bases and the J gene lost 10 bases, with 11 bases spanning the gap. Germline-derived CDR1 and CDR2 are SGHRS and YFSETQ. CDR3 length equals 13 residues. CDR3 amino acids: CASSLAQKWEQFF. The CDR3, as DNA: TGCGCCAGCAGCTTGGCCCAAAAATGGGAGCAGTTCTTC.

V and J are TRBV29-1 and TRBJ2-5; D gene ambiguous. This CDR3 has 13 amino acids. Germline lookup yields CDR1 SQVTM and CDR2 ANQGSEA. V lost 4 bases to trimming and J lost 5 bases, with 14 bases between them. As DNA, the CDR3 is TGCAGCGTTGTATCCCAAGGGATCGAGACCCAGTACTTC. Its translation is CSVVSQGIETQYF.

This chain connects TRBV30 to TRBJ1-4; no reliable D call. Germline values: CDR1 GTSNPN, CDR2 SVGIG (reference sequence). V lost 3 bases to trimming and J lost 7 bases, with 15 bases between them. This CDR3 contains 14 residues. In DNA, the CDR3 is TGTGCCTGGAGCACCACCGTGAAGACTGAAAAACTGTTTTTT. It specifies CAWSTTVKTEKLFF.

The chain has TRBV6-1 and TRBJ2-1; 7 bases map to TRBD1. The J segment lost 0 bases and the V segment lost 0 bases, leaving 2 bases of the junction unmatched. CDR1 and CDR2 from the germline V gene are MNHNS and SASEGT. The CDR3 extends over 16 amino acids. The CDR3 loop reads CASSEAGTVSYNEQFF. For the CDR3, the DNA is TGTGCCAGCAGTGAAGCGGGGACAGTCTCCTACAATGAGCAGTTCTTC.

The chain carries TRBV21-1 and TRBJ2-6; whether TRBD2, the table's D call, matches the DNA was not checked. TRBV21-1 is noted as a pseudogene. The CDR3 is made up of 16 amino acids. CDR3 protein: CASSLKLNSGANVLTF. The DNA of the CDR3 is TGTGCCAGCAGCCTAAAGTTAAATTCTGGGGCCAACGTCCTGACTTTC.

CDR3 nucleotide sequence: TGTGCCAGCAGTGAACAGGGTCCTTACCCCTACGAGCAGTACTTC. It encodes CASSEQGPYPYEQYF. The V gene is TRBV2, the J gene TRBJ2-7, with D maybe TRBD1 (5 bases). The germline V and J ends were trimmed by 2 bases and 2 bases, with 13 bases remaining between them. The CDR3 is made up of 15 amino acids. Germline loops: CDR1 SNHLY, CDR2 FYNNEI.

The chain employs TRBV7-9 and TRBJ1-4; no clear D gene. V lost 4 bases, J lost 0 bases, and 9 bases lay in between. Looked up from germline, CDR1 is SEHNR and CDR2 is FQNEAQ (reference sequence). This CDR3 region has 15 residues. The CDR3 reads CASSSATPTNEKLFF. Here the CDR3 DNA reads TGTGCCAGCAGCTCCGCTACCCCAACTAATGAAAAACTGTTTTTT.

The V gene is TRBV28, the J gene TRBJ2-5; TRBD2 agrees at 12 bases. CDR1 is MDHEN and CDR2 is SYDVKM in the germline V gene. Germline trimming cut 4 bases from V and 6 bases from J; bases unmatched to any gene: 18. CDR3 length: 19 amino acids. The CDR3 region has the DNA TGTGCCAGCAGTTCCCCCTATGGGCAAGGACTAGCGGGGAGGCAGACCCAGTACTTC. Protein product: CASSSPYGQGLAGRQTQYF.

This sequence joins TRBV2 and TRBJ2-1; tentative D call: TRBD1 (6 bases). In germline, CDR1 is SNHLY, CDR2 FYNNEI. V was cut by 4 bases and J by 2 bases, with 15 bases left in between. The CDR3 totals 16 residues. CDR3 sequence (DNA): TGTGCCAGCAGTGGAGACAGGCAACCCCCCTACAATGAGCAGTTCTTC. Translated: CASSGDRQPPYNEQFF.

The rearrangement uses TRBV18 and TRBJ2-4; possible D gene TRBD2, 5 bases. Looked up from germline, CDR1 is KGHSH and CDR2 is LQKENI. V was trimmed by 0 bases and J by 9 bases, leaving 9 bases between them. This CDR3 spans 13 amino acids. CDR3 sequence (DNA): TGTGCCAGCTCACCACCGGGCGAGGGCATTCAGTACTTC. It yields the protein CASSPPGEGIQYF.

V gene TRBV4-3 combines with J gene TRBJ2-6; D perhaps matches TRBD1 (5 bases). The CDR3 extends over 16 amino acids. The germline V gene encodes CDR1 LGHNA and CDR2 YSLEER. V was clipped by 4 bases and J by 4 bases, with 14 bases between them. CDR3 loop: CASSRQGNVGANVLTF. For the CDR3, the DNA is TGCGCCAGCAGCCGCCAGGGAAATGTGGGGGCCAACGTCCTGACTTTC.

The chain links TRBV2 to TRBJ1-2; D unresolved. The CDR3 has 16 residues. The germline V gene has CDR1 SNHLY and CDR2 FYNNEI. V lost 4 bases, J lost 3 bases, and 18 bases lay in between. CDR3 amino acids: CASSVTPGSGYYGYTF. The CDR3 nucleotides are TGTGCCAGCAGTGTAACTCCAGGAAGTGGATACTATGGCTACACCTTC. Drawing the rest from reference TRBV2 and TRBJ1-2, the complete variable domain is EPEVTQTPSHQVTQMGQEVILRCVPISNHLYFYWYRQILGQKVEFLVSFYNNEISEKSEIFDDQFSVERPDGSNFTLKIRSTKLEDSAMYFCASSVTPGSGYYGYTFGSGTRLTVV.

The chain links TRBV5-4 to TRBJ2-1; 9 bases line up with TRBD2. CDR3 size: 16 residues. Germline-derived CDR1 and CDR2 are SGHNT and YYREEE (reference sequence). V lost 5 bases and J lost 6; bases outside the gene matches: 12. The CDR3 loop is CASSLHGTSRVNEQFF. In DNA, the CDR3 is TGTGCCAGCAGTTTGCACGGGACTAGCCGGGTCAATGAGCAGTTCTTC.

The chain carries TRBV9 and TRBJ1-1; D gene ambiguous. Germline loops: CDR1 SGDLS, CDR2 YYNGEE. This CDR3 is 14 amino acids long. Trimming shortened V by 0 bases and J by 3 bases, and 9 bases separated the two germline ends. The CDR3 protein is CASSVDPGYTEAFF. The CDR3 DNA sequence: TGTGCCAGCAGCGTAGATCCGGGATACACTGAAGCTTTCTTT.

The chain recombines TRBV6-1 with TRBJ1-5; no definite D call. Germline V gives CDR1 MNHNS, CDR2 SASEGT. This CDR3 is 13 amino acids long. Trimming removed 4 bases from V and 2 bases from J, with 6 bases in between. CDR3 protein: CASSVSGNQPQHF. The CDR3 DNA follows: TGTGCCAGCAGTGTATCCGGCAATCAGCCCCAGCATTTT.

The chain links TRBV11-3 to TRBJ2-5; 8 bases align to TRBD1. CDR1 SGHNT and CDR2 YENEEA come from the germline V gene. V shed 7 bases and J 6 bases; nucleotides not matched to a gene: 10. The CDR3 loop spans 14 amino acids. The CDR3 is CASISATGGQTQYF. The CDR3 DNA is TGTGCCAGCATCTCTGCTACAGGGGGTCAGACCCAGTACTTC.

This clone was recorded once. This chain connects TRBV9 to TRBJ2-1, with D unclear. This CDR3 is built from 14 residues. CDR1 is SGDLS, CDR2 YYNGEE, per germline. Trimming pared 4 bases from V and 9 bases from J, leaving 17 bases between. CDR3 region: CASSLKEVWAEQFF. DNA for the CDR3: TGTGCCAGCAGCCTCAAAGAAGTGTGGGCTGAGCAGTTCTTC.

This clone occurred a few times. The J gene is TRBJ2-7, the V gene TRBV7-6; 9 nucleotides align to TRBD2. In germline, CDR1 is SGHVS, CDR2 FNYEAQ. This CDR3 is built from 15 residues. V lost 1 base to trimming and J lost 5 bases; unmatched junction nucleotides: 6. CDR3 nucleotides: TGTGCCAGCAGCTTAGTCGCGGGAGGGCTTAACGAGCAGTACTTC. The encoded protein is CASSLVAGGLNEQYF.